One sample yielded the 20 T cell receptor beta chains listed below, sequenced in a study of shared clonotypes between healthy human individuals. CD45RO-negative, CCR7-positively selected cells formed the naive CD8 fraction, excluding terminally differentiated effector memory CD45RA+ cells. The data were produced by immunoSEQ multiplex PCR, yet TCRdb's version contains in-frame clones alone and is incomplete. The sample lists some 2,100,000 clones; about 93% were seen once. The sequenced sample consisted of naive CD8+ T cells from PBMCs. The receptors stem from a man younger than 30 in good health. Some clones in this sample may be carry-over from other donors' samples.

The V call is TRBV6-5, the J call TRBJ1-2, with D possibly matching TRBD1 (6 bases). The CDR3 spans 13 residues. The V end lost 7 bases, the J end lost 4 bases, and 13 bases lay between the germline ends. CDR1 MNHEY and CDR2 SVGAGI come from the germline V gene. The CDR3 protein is CASTWGPSYGYTF. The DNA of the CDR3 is TGTGCCAGCACCTGGGGGCCTTCCTATGGCTACACCTTC.

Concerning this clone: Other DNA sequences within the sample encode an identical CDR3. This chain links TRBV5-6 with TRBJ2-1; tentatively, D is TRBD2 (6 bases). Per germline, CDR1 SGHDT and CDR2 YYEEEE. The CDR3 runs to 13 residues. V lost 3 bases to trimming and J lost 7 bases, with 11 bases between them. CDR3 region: CASSSGTHNEQFF. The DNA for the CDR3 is TGTGCCAGCAGCTCCGGGACTCATAATGAGCAGTTCTTC.

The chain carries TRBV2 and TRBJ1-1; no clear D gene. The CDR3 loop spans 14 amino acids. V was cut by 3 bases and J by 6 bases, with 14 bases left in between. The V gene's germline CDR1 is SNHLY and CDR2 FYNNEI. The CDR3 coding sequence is TGTGCCAGCAGTGAGTCTTACAGCTACCCTGAAGCTTTCTTT. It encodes CASSESYSYPEAFF.

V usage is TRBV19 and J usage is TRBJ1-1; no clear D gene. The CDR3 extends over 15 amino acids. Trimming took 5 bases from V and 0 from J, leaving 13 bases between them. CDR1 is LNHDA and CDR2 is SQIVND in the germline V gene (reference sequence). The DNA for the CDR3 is TGTGCCAGTAGTTTTTTTGGACTCTTGAACACTGAAGCTTTCTTT. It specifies CASSFFGLLNTEAFF.

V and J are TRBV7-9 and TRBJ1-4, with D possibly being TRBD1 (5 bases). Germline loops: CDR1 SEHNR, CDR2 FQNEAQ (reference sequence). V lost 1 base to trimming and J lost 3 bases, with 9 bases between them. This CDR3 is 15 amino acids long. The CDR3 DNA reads TGTGCCAGCAGCTTAGACCGGGGGGCTAATGAAAAACTGTTTTTT. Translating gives CASSLDRGANEKLFF.

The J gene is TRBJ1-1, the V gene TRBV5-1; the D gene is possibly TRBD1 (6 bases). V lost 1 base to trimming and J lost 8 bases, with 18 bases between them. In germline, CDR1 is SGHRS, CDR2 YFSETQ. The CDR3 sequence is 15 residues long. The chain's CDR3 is CASSLYPPTGQEAFF. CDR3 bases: TGCGCCAGCAGCTTGTACCCCCCGACAGGCCAGGAAGCTTTCTTT.

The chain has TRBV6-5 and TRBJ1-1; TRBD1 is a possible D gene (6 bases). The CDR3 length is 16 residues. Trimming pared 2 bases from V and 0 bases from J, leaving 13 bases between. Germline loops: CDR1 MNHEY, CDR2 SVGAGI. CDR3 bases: TGTGCCAGCAGTTACCCGTCGACAGGTCTGAACACTGAAGCTTTCTTT. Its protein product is CASSYPSTGLNTEAFF.

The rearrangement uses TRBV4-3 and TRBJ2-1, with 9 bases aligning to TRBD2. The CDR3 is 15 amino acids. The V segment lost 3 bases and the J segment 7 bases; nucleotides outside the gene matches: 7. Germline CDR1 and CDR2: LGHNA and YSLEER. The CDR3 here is CASSHIAGARNEQFF. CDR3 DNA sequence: TGCGCCAGCAGCCACATAGCGGGAGCGCGAAATGAGCAGTTCTTC.

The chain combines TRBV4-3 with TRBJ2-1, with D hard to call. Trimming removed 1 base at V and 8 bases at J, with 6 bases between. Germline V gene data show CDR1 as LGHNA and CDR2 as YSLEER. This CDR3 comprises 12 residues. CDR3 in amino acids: CASSQGSDEQFF. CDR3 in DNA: TGCGCCAGCAGCCAAGGCTCCGATGAGCAGTTCTTC.

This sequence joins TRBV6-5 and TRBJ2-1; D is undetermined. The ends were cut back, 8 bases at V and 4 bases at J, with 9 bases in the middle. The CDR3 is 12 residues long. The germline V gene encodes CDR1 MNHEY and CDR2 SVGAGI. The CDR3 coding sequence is TGTGCCAGCTCGGCACCGTACAATGAGCAGTTCTTC. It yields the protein CASSAPYNEQFF.

In nucleotides, the CDR3 is TGCAGCGGCTGGGCGGAGGGTCCCGGGGAGCTGTTTTTT. This sequence encodes CSGWAEGPGELFF. The genes are TRBV29-1 and TRBJ2-2; the D gene is possibly TRBD2 (6 bases). Trimming removed 7 bases at V and 6 bases at J, with 15 bases between. This CDR3 is built from 13 residues. Germline CDR1 and CDR2: SQVTM and ANQGSEA.

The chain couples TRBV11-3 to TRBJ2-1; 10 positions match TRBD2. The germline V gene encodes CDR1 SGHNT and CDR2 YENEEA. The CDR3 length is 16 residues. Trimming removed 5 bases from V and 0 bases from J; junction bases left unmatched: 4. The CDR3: CASSISSGSSYNEQFF. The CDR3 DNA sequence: TGTGCCAGCAGCATCTCTAGCGGGAGCTCCTACAATGAGCAGTTCTTC.

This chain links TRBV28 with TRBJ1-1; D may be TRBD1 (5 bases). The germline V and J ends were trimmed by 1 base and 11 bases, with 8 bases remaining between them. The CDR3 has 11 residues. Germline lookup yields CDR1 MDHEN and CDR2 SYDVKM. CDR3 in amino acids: CASSLSGNAFF. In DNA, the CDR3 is TGTGCCAGCAGTTTATCAGGGAACGCTTTCTTT.

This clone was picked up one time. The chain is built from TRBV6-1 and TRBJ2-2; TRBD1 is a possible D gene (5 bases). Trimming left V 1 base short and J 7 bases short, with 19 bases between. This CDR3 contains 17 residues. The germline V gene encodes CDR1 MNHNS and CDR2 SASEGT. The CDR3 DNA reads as TGTGCCAGCAGTGAAGATCTAGGAAAGGGGCGTATCGGGGAGCTGTTTTTT. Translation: CASSEDLGKGRIGELFF.

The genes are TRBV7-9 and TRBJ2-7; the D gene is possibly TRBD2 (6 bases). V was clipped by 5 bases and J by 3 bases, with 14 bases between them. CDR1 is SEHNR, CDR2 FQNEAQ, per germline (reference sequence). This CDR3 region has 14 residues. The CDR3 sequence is CASSPGLPVYEQYF. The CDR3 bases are TGTGCCAGCAGCCCGGGACTCCCAGTCTACGAGCAGTACTTC.

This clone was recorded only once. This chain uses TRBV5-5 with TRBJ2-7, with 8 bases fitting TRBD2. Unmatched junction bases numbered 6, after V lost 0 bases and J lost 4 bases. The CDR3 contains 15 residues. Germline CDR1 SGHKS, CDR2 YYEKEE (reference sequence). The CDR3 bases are TGTGCCAGCAGCTTGGGATTAGCGGGGACTTACGAGCAGTACTTC. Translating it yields CASSLGLAGTYEQYF.

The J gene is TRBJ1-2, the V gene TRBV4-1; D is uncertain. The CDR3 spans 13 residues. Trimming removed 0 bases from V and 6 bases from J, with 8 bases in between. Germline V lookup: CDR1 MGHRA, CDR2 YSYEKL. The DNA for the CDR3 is TGCGCCAGCAGCCAAGATCTAGAGGATGGCTACACCTTC. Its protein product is CASSQDLEDGYTF.

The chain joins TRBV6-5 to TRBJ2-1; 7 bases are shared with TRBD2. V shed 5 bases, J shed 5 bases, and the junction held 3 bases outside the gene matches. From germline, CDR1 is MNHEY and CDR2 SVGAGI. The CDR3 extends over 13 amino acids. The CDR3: CASSLGGDNEQFF. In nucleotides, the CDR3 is TGTGCCAGCAGTCTGGGGGGGGACAATGAGCAGTTCTTC.

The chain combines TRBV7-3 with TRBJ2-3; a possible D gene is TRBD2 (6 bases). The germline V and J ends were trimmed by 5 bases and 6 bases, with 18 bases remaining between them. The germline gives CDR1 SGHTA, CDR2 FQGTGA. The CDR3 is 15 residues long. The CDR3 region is CASSPSGGMFDTQYF. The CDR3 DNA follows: TGTGCCAGCAGCCCTTCTGGGGGGATGTTTGATACGCAGTATTTT.

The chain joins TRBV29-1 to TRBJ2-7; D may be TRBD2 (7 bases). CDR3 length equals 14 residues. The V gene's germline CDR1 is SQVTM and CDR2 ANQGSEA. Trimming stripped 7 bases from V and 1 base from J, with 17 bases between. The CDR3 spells CSAVGASGSYEQYF. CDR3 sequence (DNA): TGCAGCGCTGTGGGGGCTAGCGGATCCTACGAGCAGTACTTC.